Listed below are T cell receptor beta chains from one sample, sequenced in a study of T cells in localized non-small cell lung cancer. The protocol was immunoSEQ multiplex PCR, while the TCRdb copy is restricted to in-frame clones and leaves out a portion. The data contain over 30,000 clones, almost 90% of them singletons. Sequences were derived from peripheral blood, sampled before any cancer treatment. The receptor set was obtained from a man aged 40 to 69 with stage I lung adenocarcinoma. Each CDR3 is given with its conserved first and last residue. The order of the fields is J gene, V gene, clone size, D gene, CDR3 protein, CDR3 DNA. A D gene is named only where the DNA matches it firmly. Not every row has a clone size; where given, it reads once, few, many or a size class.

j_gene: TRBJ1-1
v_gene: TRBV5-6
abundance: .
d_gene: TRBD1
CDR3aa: CASSLGQGAMAFF
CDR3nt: TGTGCCAGCAGCTTGGGACAGGGGGCGATGGCTTTCTTT

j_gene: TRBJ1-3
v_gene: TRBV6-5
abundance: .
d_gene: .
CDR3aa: CASSYTFNPGNTIYF
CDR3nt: TGTGCCAGCAGTTATACTTTTAATCCTGGAAACACCATATATTTT

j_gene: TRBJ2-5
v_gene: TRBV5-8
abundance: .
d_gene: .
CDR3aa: CASSLAVRREETQYF
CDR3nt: TGTGCCAGCAGCTTGGCCGTAAGGCGGGAAGAGACCCAGTACTTC

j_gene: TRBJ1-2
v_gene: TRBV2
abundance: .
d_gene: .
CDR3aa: CASYSNRARNGYTF
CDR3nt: TGTGCCAGCTACTCTAACAGGGCCCGTAATGGCTACACCTTC

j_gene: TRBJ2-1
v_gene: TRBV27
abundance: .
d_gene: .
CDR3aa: CASSRWTGNEQFF
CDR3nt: TGTGCCAGCAGCCGTTGGACGGGGAATGAGCAGTTCTTC

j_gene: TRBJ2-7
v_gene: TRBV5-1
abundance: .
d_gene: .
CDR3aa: CASSLVVDAFQTQYF
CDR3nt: TGCGCCAGCAGCTTGGTAGTGGACGCCTTTCAAACACAGTACTTC

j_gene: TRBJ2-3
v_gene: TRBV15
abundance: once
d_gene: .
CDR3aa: CATSRDPIPWRSTDTQYF
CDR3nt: TGTGCCACCAGCAGAGATCCTATACCGTGGAGAAGCACAGATACGCAGTATTTT

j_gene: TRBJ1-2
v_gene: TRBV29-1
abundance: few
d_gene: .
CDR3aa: CSVELSFGYGYTF
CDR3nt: TGCAGCGTTGAATTATCCTTCGGGTATGGCTACACCTTC

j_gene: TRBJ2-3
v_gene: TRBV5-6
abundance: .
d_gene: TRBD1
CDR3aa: CASRGTGTGTDTQYF
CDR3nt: TGTGCCAGCAGGGGGACAGGGACCGGCACAGATACGCAGTATTTT

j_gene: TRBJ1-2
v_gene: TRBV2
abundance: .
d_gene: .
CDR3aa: CASSATQSQGYTF
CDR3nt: TGTGCCAGCAGCGCAACACAGAGTCAAGGCTACACCTTC

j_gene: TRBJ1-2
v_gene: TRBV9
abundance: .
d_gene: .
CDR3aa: CASSEEIGGYGYTF
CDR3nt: TGTGCCAGCAGCGAAGAAATAGGGGGTTATGGCTACACCTTC

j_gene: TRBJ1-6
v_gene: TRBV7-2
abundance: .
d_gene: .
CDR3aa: CASSLASSYNSPLHF
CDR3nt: TGTGCCAGCAGCCTAGCGAGCTCCTATAATTCACCCCTCCACTTT

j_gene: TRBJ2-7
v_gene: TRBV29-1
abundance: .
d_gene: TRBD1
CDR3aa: CSVRQGWADYEQYF
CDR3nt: TGCAGCGTCCGACAGGGCTGGGCAGACTACGAGCAGTACTTC

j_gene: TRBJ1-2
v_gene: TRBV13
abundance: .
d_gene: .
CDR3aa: CASSLGTVGSGGYTF
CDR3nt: TGTGCCAGCAGCTTAGGGACAGTCGGTTCGGGAGGCTACACCTTC

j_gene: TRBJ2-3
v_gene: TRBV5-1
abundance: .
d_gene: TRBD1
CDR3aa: CASSLAGTGGLDTQYF
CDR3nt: TGCGCCAGCAGCTTGGCCGGGACAGGGGGTCTAGATACGCAGTATTTT

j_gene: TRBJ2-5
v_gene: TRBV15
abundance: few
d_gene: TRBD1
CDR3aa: CATKELWGTAQETQYF
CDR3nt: TGTGCCACCAAAGAATTATGGGGGACAGCCCAAGAGACCCAGTACTTC

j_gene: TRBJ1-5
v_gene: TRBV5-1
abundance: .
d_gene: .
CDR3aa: CASSLGGRGQPQHF
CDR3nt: TGCGCCAGCAGTCTAGGGGGGCGCGGTCAGCCCCAGCATTTT

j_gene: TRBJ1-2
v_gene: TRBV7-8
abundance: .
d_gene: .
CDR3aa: CASSLEGYGYTF
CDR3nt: TGTGCCAGCAGCTTAGAAGGCTATGGCTACACCTTC

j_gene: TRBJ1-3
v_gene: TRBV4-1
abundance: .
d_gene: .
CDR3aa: CASSLSDTETGNTIYF
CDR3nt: TGCGCCAGCAGCCTATCCGACACCGAGACTGGAAACACCATATATTTT

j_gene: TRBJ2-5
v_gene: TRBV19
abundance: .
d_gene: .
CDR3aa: CASSIHGTSLETQYF
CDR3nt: TGTGCCAGTAGTATCCACGGGACGAGTTTGGAGACCCAGTACTTC

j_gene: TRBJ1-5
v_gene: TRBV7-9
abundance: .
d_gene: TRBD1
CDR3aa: CASSQGQGSQPQHF
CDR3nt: TGTGCCAGCAGCCAGGGACAGGGGAGTCAGCCCCAGCATTTT

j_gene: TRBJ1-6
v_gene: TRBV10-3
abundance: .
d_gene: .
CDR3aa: CAISESTVKSYNSPLHF
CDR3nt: TGTGCCATCAGTGAGTCGACAGTTAAAAGTTATAATTCACCCCTCCACTTT

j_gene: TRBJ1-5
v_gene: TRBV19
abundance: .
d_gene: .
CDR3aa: CASSRAYGNQPQHF
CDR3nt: TGTGCCAGTAGCAGGGCTTACGGCAATCAGCCCCAGCATTTT

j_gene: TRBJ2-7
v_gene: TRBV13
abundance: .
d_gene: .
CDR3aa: CASSFGESSYEQYF
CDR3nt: TGTGCCAGCAGCTTTGGGGAGAGCTCCTACGAGCAGTACTTC

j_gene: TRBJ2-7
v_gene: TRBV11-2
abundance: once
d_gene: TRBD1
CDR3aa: CASSLYRGSSYEQYF
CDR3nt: TGTGCCAGCAGCCTCTACAGGGGGAGCTCCTACGAGCAGTACTTC

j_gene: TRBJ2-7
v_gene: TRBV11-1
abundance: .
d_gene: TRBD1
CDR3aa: CASSSDRGPYEQYF
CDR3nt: TGTGCCAGCAGCTCCGACAGGGGCCCCTACGAGCAGTACTTC

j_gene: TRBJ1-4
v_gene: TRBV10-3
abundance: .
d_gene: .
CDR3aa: CASQTSTNEKLFF
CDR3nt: TGTGCCTCTCAGACATCAACTAATGAAAAACTGTTTTTT

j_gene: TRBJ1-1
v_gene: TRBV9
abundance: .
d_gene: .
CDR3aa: CASSPRQDTHLTEAFF
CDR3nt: TGTGCCAGCAGCCCGCGACAGGATACCCACCTCACTGAAGCTTTCTTT

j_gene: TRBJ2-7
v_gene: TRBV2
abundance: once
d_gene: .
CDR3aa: CASSEGTHIGVSSYF
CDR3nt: TGTGCCAGCAGTGAAGGGACCCATATAGGGGTGTCGTCGTACTTC

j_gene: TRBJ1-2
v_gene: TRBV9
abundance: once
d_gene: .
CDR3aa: CASSSTQGSGYGYTF
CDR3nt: TGTGCCAGCAGCTCCACACAGGGCTCGGGCTATGGCTACACCTTC

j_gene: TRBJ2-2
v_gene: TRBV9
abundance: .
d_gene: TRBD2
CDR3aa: CASSITSGDSPGELFF
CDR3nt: TGTGCCAGCAGCATTACTAGCGGGGATAGCCCCGGGGAGCTGTTTTTT

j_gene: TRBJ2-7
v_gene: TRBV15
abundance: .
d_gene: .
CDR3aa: CATGPRTLGEQYF
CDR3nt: TGTGCCACCGGACCCAGGACCCTCGGCGAGCAGTACTTC

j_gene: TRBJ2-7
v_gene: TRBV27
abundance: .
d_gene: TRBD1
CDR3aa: CASSFFWSRTGESYEQYF
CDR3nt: TGTGCCAGCAGTTTCTTTTGGTCCCGGACAGGGGAAAGCTACGAGCAGTACTTC

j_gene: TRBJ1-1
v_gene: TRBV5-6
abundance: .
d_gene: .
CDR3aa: CASSAAAEAFF
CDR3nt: TGTGCCAGCAGCGCCGCTGCTGAAGCTTTCTTT

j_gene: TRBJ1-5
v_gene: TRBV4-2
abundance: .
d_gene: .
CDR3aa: CASSPRGPGNPFEPQHF
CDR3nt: TGTGCCAGCAGCCCAAGAGGTCCAGGGAACCCTTTTGAGCCCCAGCATTTT

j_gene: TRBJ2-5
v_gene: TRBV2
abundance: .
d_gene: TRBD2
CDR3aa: CASLLAGGSETQYF
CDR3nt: TGTGCCAGCCTGCTAGCGGGGGGGTCGGAGACCCAGTACTTC

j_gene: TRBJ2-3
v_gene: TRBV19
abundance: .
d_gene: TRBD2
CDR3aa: CASSISGGAQTQYF
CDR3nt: TGTGCCAGTAGTATTAGCGGGGGGGCACAGACGCAGTATTTT

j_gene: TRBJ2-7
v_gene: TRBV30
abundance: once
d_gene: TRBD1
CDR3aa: CAWSSWTGNEQYF
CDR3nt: TGTGCCTGGAGTTCATGGACAGGGAACGAGCAGTACTTC

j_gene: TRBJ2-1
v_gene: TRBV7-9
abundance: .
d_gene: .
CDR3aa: CASSPPLTGEQFF
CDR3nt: TGTGCCAGCAGCCCCCCTCTGACGGGTGAGCAGTTCTTC

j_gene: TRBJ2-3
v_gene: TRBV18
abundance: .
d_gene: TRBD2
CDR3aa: CASSPGGLAGATDTQYF
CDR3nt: TGTGCCAGCTCACCAGGGGGACTAGCGGGGGCCACAGATACGCAGTATTTT

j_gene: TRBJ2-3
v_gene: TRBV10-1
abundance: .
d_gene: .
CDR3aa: CASSALTSSIRTDTQYF
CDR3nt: TGCGCCAGCAGTGCCTTGACATCGTCAATTCGCACAGATACGCAGTATTTT

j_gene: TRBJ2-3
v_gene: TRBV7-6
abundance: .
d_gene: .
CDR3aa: CASSSFTQTGTDTQYF
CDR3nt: TGTGCCAGCAGCTCCTTCACCCAGACTGGGACAGATACGCAGTATTTT

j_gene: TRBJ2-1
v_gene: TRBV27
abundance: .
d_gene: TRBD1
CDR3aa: CASSYGTGMNEQFF
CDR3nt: TGTGCCAGCAGTTACGGGACAGGGATGAATGAGCAGTTCTTC

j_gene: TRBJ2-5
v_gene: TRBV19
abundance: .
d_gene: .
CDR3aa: CASSIGVGQETQYF
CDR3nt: TGTGCCAGTAGTATAGGGGTGGGACAAGAGACCCAGTACTTC